Sequencing of this TCR beta chain was carried out in a study of T cell responses to AZD1222 COVID-19 vaccine. General study findings and limits: Two AZD1222 doses significantly raised spike-specific TCR breadth and depth over controls.

Profiling relied on immunoSEQ multiplex PCR, and the TCRdb table lists in-frame clones only, not all of them. The sample holds some 70,000 clones, roughly 89% seen once. The CDR3 extends over 16 amino acids. Germline assignment: CDR1 MGHRA and CDR2 YSYEKL. V was pared by 2 bases and J by 6 bases, with 10 bases of the junction left unmatched. The sample holds a few counts of this clone. Its antigen is unidentified. The input for sequencing was peripheral blood, taken on day 0 of AZD1222 vaccination. The sequence was collected from an adult in good health. The rearrangement uses TRBV4-1 and TRBJ1-5; 7 bases agree with TRBD1. CDR3 bases: TGCGCCAGCAGCCAACCCAAGGAGGGGGCTCGTCAGCCCCAGCATTTT. Translating it yields CASSQPKEGARQPQHF.